The clone carrying this TCR beta chain appeared many times. Its target is not known. These data belong to a study of neurological immune-mediated disorders. Study-wide context: The study included some 34 multiple sclerosis patients, approximately 30 relapsing-remitting and 3 secondary progressive.

Germline V gives CDR1 SEHNR, CDR2 FQNEAQ (reference sequence). V was cut by 2 bases and J by 2 bases, with 7 bases left in between. This CDR3 comprises 13 residues. The cDNA was synthesized by 5'RACE incorporating 10-nucleotide random UMIs. TCRdb used MiXCR to reprocess the 5' RACE reads, holding one entry per CDR3 protein. Of more than 50,000 distinct CDR3 sequences detected, 4% to 6% appear once; the ten largest clones hold approximately 3%. Stored at -80 C, 2 million PBMCs were the source of the unsorted libraries. Overall study findings and caveats: The highest TCR clonal expansion occurred in HTLV-1-associated myelopathy; multiple sclerosis fell below healthy controls.

Sequences were obtained from PBMCs. The rearrangement joins TRBV7-9 to TRBJ2-7, with D possibly TRBD2 on 5 matching bases. The receptor was isolated from a woman in her 30s with multiple sclerosis. The CDR3 sequence is CASSLLATYEQYF. DNA of the CDR3: TGTGCCAGCAGCTTACTAGCTACCTACGAGCAGTACTTC.